A single sample gave rise to the 15 T cell receptor beta chains below, sequenced in a study of vaccination and CD4 T cells after COVID-19 (dated by TCRdb to about 2022). The library was built by means of PCR. The sequencing machine was an Illumina iSeq 100. TCRdb reprocessed the public reads (quality trimming at Q25 with fastp, clone calling with MiXCR) and kept in-frame beta chains. A single entry per CDR3 protein holds the most common genes and DNA from its merged rows. This sample gives just over 20,000 distinct CDR3 sequences in total; around three fifths of them show up just once. The ten top clones hold about 1.1% of the sample. The material sequenced was CD4+ T cells from blood, taken before SARS-CoV-2 vaccination. The receptors were gathered from a human donor who had recovered from COVID-19.

The genes are TRBV7-9 and TRBJ1-1; D is unclear. The CDR3 is made up of 14 amino acids. V lost 5 bases, J lost 4 bases, and 14 bases lay in between. The germline gives CDR1 SEHNR, CDR2 FQNEAQ (reference sequence). The CDR3 region has the DNA TGTGCCAGCAGCCCGAGACCCGGGCGCACTGAAGCTTTCTTT. It yields the protein CASSPRPGRTEAFF.

The rearrangement links TRBV7-9 to TRBJ2-7; the D is unclear. Germline CDR1 and CDR2: SEHNR and FQNEAQ (reference sequence). CDR3 length: 12 amino acids. V lost 4 bases and J lost 3, with 7 bases in between. CDR3 in amino acids: CASSSTGYEQYF. The CDR3, as DNA: TGTGCCAGCAGCTCAACCGGCTACGAGCAGTACTTC.

This rearrangement joins TRBV6-2 or TRBV6-3 to TRBJ1-2; possible D gene TRBD1, 5 bases. Trimming cost V 0 bases and J 4 bases, with 12 bases left between them. Germline CDR1 MNHEY, CDR2 SVGEGT. The CDR3 covers 15 residues. The CDR3 sequence is CASSYSQGGPYGYTF. The CDR3 DNA follows: TGTGCCAGCAGTTACTCTCAGGGCGGACCCTATGGCTACACCTTC.

For this clonotype: A junction end diverges from the germline sequence, so it may reflect a read error. This chain uses TRBV20-1 with TRBJ1-4; 9 bases are shared with TRBD1. The germline gives CDR1 DFQATT, CDR2 SNEGSKA (reference sequence). The CDR3 consists of 14 residues. The CDR3 region has the DNA TGCAGTGCTCGAGAGGGACAGGGAGGGGAAAAACTGTTTTTT. It yields the protein CSAREGQGGEKLFF.

The rearrangement joins TRBV10-1 to TRBJ2-7; 8 bases map to TRBD1. The CDR3 length is 14 residues. After removal of 7 bases from V and 2 bases from J, the junction contained 7 bases not matched to a gene. The V gene's germline CDR1 is WNHNN and CDR2 SYGVQD (reference sequence). The CDR3 bases are TGCGCCAGCACGGAGGACAGGGACGCCTACGAGCAGTACTTC. This translates into CASTEDRDAYEQYF.

J is TRBJ2-3 and V is TRBV11-3; no reliable D call. V was trimmed by 1 base and J by 1 base, leaving 6 bases between them. There are 14 residues in the CDR3. Germline values: CDR1 SGHNT, CDR2 YENEEA. CDR3 in amino acids: CASSLAGGTDTQYF. Here the CDR3 DNA reads TGTGCCAGCAGCTTAGCGGGTGGCACAGATACGCAGTATTTT.

The chain couples TRBV7-9 to TRBJ1-6, with TRBD1 as a possible D gene (6 bases). V lost 7 bases and J 10 bases, leaving 17 bases between the germline ends. The CDR3 has 14 residues. Germline CDR1 is SEHNR and CDR2 is FQNEAQ (reference sequence). The CDR3 is CASKPRDTYSPLHF. The DNA for the CDR3 is TGTGCCAGCAAGCCACGGGACACATACTCACCCCTCCACTTT.

This chain connects TRBV20-1 to TRBJ1-5, with D uncertain. The germline gives CDR1 DFQATT, CDR2 SNEGSKA (reference sequence). Trimming stripped 4 bases from V and 5 bases from J, with 12 bases between. The CDR3 runs to 13 residues. CDR3 loop: CSATNGPDQPQHF. CDR3 nucleotides: TGCAGTGCTACTAACGGCCCCGATCAGCCCCAGCATTTT.

The rearrangement links TRBV20-1 to TRBJ2-7; D ambiguous. With 2 bases removed from V and 5 bases from J, the gap between germline ends came to 4 bases. Germline-derived CDR1 and CDR2 are DFQATT and SNEGSKA (reference sequence). CDR3 length equals 10 residues. CDR3 loop: CSARSHEQYF. The CDR3 DNA reads as TGCAGTGCTAGAAGCCACGAGCAGTACTTC.

This chain uses TRBV6-1 with TRBJ1-1; D call uncertain. The CDR3 sequence is 14 residues long. CDR1 and CDR2 (germline): MNHNS, SASEGT. V lost 6 bases to trimming and J lost 5 bases, with 16 bases between them. CDR3 amino acids: CASRATTALTEAFF. The CDR3 nucleotides are TGTGCCAGCAGGGCAACAACGGCTCTGACTGAAGCTTTCTTT.

This clonotype showed up just once. This chain uses TRBV2 with TRBJ2-7, with D possibly matching TRBD1 (7 bases). The CDR3 runs to 15 residues. In germline, CDR1 is SNHLY, CDR2 FYNNEI. The ends were cut back, 8 bases at V and 2 bases at J, with 19 bases in the middle. The chain's CDR3 is CASARAGQLTYEQYF. DNA for the CDR3: TGTGCCAGCGCAAGGGCGGGACAGTTAACCTACGAGCAGTACTTC.

The chain joins TRBV19 to TRBJ2-3; 12 bases match TRBD2. J gave up 0 bases and V 7 bases, and 8 bases lay outside the gene matches. The CDR3 covers 17 residues. CDR1 and CDR2 (germline): LNHDA, SQIVND (reference sequence). The CDR3 DNA is TGTGCCAGTAAAAGGCTAGCGGGAGGGCCTAGCACAGATACGCAGTATTTT. Translation: CASKRLAGGPSTDTQYF.

This clonotype was seen a handful of times. V gene TRBV24-1 combines with J gene TRBJ2-3, with TRBD2 as a possible D gene (7 bases). The V end lost 2 bases, the J end lost 8 bases, and 16 bases lay between the germline ends. The CDR3 spans 15 residues. Per the germline V gene, CDR1 is KGHDR and CDR2 is SFDVKD. CDR3 nucleotide sequence: TGTGCCACCAGTGATTGGGGAGGGGGGCCCGCTACGCAGTATTTT. Protein: CATSDWGGGPATQYF.

J is TRBJ2-3 and V is TRBV27; D might be TRBD2 (5 bases). V was clipped by 8 bases and J by 2 bases, with 14 bases between them. This CDR3 region has 14 residues. CDR1 and CDR2 from the germline V gene are MNHEY and SMNVEV (reference sequence). In DNA form, the CDR3 reads TGTGCCAGCGGAGGTAGCAGCAACACAGATACGCAGTATTTT. Amino acids: CASGGSSNTDTQYF.

The chain recombines TRBV7-9 with TRBJ2-2; the D call may be TRBD1 or TRBD2 (5 bases each). The germline V and J ends were trimmed by 5 bases and 0 bases, with 13 bases remaining between them. Germline V gives CDR1 SEHNR, CDR2 FQNEAQ (reference sequence). The CDR3 contains 16 residues. The CDR3 DNA reads TGTGCCAGCAGCCGGACCGGGACCCCGAACACCGGGGAGCTGTTTTTT. This gives the protein CASSRTGTPNTGELFF.